Reported below is one TCR beta chain. Its antigen is still unknown. No base-level quality is on record; no much larger clone is a single base apart. The library was built by means of the immunoSEQ multiplex PCR assay. In most patients, genomic DNA was isolated using the Qiagen DNeasy Blood and Tissue Kit and sent frozen to Adaptive Biotechnologies for TCR sequencing. High-throughput TCR-beta CDR3 sequencing of genomic DNA from most patients was performed by Adaptive Biotechnologies. Under the source paper's analysis protocol: TCR sequencing data were retrieved from Adaptive's ImmunoSEQ software for 15 to 20 patients, whereas three other patients were processed with MiXCR and VDJtools. CD4 versus CD8 sorting errors were corrected by removing sequences found in both subsets at a frequency ratio below 5:1. CDR3 nucleotide sequences shared between donor and recipient were removed because the origin of such sequences could not be assigned. At least 2-fold expansion over unstimulated cells and a minimum CFSE-low frequency of 0.002% (template counts) or 0.001% (read counts) were required for clones to be classified as alloreactive. Clones detected in sequenced pre-transplant spleen, lymph node, or MLR CFSE-low populations of the donor or recipient were defined as mappable. Cumulative frequency of alloreactive clones was calculated as a percentage of all sequences weighted by copy number. TCRdb stores this immuneACCESS table with in-frame sequences only. Part of the clones is absent; in the studies checked, under half of the shortfall reflects unresolved V genes, and no reason is known for the rest. V and J calls and clone size are given by that table; D and trimming were obtained from the DNA. This sample comprises roughly 92,000 clones, 88% of them detected only once. Roughly 0.28% of the sample comes from the top ten.

Interpreted using the paper, the time point label stands for: cells obtained before transplantation from donor or recipient. CD3+CD4+ and CD3+CD8+ populations were FACS-sorted from unstimulated pre-transplant donor and recipient cells taken from spleen or lymph nodes. This specimen comes from a study of graft-versus-host responses after intestinal transplantation (dated by TCRdb to about 2021). Notes on the research overall: Recipients received multivisceral, liver-intestinal, or isolated intestinal transplants. Every recipient was given anti-thymocyte globulin induction, then maintenance tacrolimus and steroids for two to three years. Graft-versus-host and host-versus-graft alloreactive T cell clones were tracked in the graft, circulation and bone marrow after intestinal transplantation using bulk TCR-beta CDR3 sequencing. To identify alloreactive clones, pre-transplant mixed lymphocyte reaction products were sequenced and compared with unstimulated pre-transplant donor and recipient T cells. Of the 20 to 30 intestinal transplant recipients enrolled in the cohort, one of whom was a retransplant, 3 patients without pretransplant specimens were excluded. A peak of at least 4% donor T cells among recipient peripheral blood mononuclear cells was the definition used for donor T cell macrochimerism. Rather than being sequenced by the commercial service, samples from a few later patients were sequenced in-house on an Illumina MiSeq and processed with MiXCR. Overall study outcomes, separate from this receptor: Patients with donor T cell macrochimerism had high GvH to HvG T cell clonal ratios in their allografts. Early after transplant, declines in HvG clones were associated with peak levels of circulating GvH clones. The conclusions were limited by the relatively low number and heterogeneity of the intestinal transplant patients. GvH clones were detected in recipient bone marrow, and some appeared earlier in ileal mucosa or blood, consistent with an intestinal mucosal origin.

The CDR3 runs 16 residues from the cysteine to the phenylalanine. Of the read, only the CDR3 DNA is kept; its 48 bases are in frame from base 1. The trim is 4 bases for V and 3 bases for J, with a gap of 18 bases between the germline ends. Looking up the germline V gene yields CDR1 SGHTA and CDR2 FQGNSA. This clonotype originated in a human donor who was the organ donor for an intestinal transplant. Here the sequenced sample was unstimulated CD4+ T cells sorted from spleen or lymph node cells, taken before transplant. Recombination linked TRBV7-2 to TRBJ1-1; tentative D gene TRBD1, with 6 bases matching. The sequence in DNA is TGTGCCAGCAGCTATGGGAGAGGGGAGGGGGACACTGAAGCTTTCTTT. Its amino acids are CASSYGRGEGDTEAFF.